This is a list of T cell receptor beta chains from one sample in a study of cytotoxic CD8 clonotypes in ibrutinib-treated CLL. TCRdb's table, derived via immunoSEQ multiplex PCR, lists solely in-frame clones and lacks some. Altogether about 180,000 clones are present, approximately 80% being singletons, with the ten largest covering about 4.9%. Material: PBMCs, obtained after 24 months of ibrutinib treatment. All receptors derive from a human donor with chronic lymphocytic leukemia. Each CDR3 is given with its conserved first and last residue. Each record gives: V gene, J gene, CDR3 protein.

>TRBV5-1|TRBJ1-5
CASSLGQNQPQHF
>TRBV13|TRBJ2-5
CASRKRETQYF
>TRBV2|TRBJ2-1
CASSEGGTGWSYNEQFF
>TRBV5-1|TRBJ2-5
CASGPQETQYF
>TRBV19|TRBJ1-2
CASNPGRRGYTF
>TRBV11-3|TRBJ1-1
CASSLEFGAGTEAFF
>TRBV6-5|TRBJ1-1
CASSYSKLDGNTEAFF
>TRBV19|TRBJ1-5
CASSLSLGTGNDQPQHF
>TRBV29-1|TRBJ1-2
CSAEDRGESNYGYTF
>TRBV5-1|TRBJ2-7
CASSPRGGGYEQYF
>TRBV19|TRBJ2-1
CASSPGGSIYNEQFF
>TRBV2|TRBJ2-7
CASSEIRTLRGSYEQYF
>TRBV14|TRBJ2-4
CASSQMGAAQNIQYF
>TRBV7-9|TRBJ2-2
CASSLGQGGTGELFF
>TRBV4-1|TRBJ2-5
CASSLNSAEETQYF